This T cell receptor (beta chain) was recorded in a study of tumor and adjacent non-tumor tissue in lung cancer. Overall study results and limits: In normal lung, the top 100 clones were significantly more dominant than in tumor.

Germline loops: CDR1 SGHAT, CDR2 FQDESV (reference sequence). The CDR3 totals 16 residues. The library came from three nested PCR rounds adapted from ARM-PCR protocols. TCRdb re-derived calls from the multiplex PCR reads in MiXCR, one entry per CDR3 protein. The sample has 89,000 or so distinct CDR3 sequences, around two thirds seen once. Comments on this clonotype: Its antigen is undetermined. At one of its ends the junction is not consistent with the germline gene, which may arise from a read error.

The template was RNA from unsorted bulk tissue. The clonotype originates from a man in his 70s with non-small cell lung cancer. The V and J genes are TRBV11-1 and TRBJ2-3; D is possibly TRBD1 (6 bases). The tail of the sequence fits TRBJ1-5 better, so the J call may be wrong. The sequenced sample was lung tumor tissue. The CDR3: CVSSQRGEGGTDTQHF. CDR3 coding DNA: TGTGTCAGCAGCCAAAGGGGGGAGGGAGGCACAGATACGCAGCATTTT.